This T cell receptor beta chain derives from a study of cytomegalovirus exposure and HLA in healthy donors. The PCR ran on 60 Vbeta and 13 Jbeta primers. The assay was immunoSEQ multiplex PCR, and TCRdb's table has in-frame clones only and misses some. The profile shows roughly 180,000 clones, about 83% of them singletons. Only a few counts were recorded for this clone. The CDR3 has 14 amino acids. Germline values: CDR1 SGHDT, CDR2 YYEEEE. The V gene lost 4 bases and the J gene lost 10 bases, with 15 bases spanning the gap. The V and J genes are TRBV5-6 and TRBJ1-6; possible D gene TRBD1, 5 bases. The clonotype was recovered from a woman younger than 45 in good health and CMV-seropositive. Sequencing used PBMCs. CDR3 sequence (DNA): TGTGCCAGCAGCACGGGAGGGGCTAGGTCACCCCTCCACTTT. Translated: CASSTGGARSPLHF.